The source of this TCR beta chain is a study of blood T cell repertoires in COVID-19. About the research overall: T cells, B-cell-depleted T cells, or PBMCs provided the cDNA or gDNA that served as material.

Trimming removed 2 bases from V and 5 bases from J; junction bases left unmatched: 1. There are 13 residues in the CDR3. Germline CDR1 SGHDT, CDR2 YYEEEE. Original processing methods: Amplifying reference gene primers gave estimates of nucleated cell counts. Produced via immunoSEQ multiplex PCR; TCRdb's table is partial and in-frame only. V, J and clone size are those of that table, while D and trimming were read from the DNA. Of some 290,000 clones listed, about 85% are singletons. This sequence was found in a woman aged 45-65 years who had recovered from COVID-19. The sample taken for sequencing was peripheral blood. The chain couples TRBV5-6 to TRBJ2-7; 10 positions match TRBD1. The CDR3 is CASSFDRGHEQYF. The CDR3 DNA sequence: TGTGCCAGCAGCTTCGACAGGGGGCACGAGCAGTACTTC.